Presented here are 3 T cell receptor beta chains from one specimen sequenced in a study of OX40 agonist ivuxolimab in advanced cancers. The data were produced by immunoSEQ multiplex PCR, yet TCRdb's version contains in-frame clones alone and is incomplete. The data contain tens of thousands of clones, 85% of them singletons. Sequenced material: CD4+ or CD8+ T cells sorted from blood, taken in a trial of the OX40 agonist ivuxolimab. The receptors originated from an adult with an advanced solid tumor such as melanoma, head and neck, liver or kidney cancer.

The gene calls are TRBV7-2 and TRBJ2-7, with D maybe TRBD2 (8 bases). Germline CDR1 reads SGHTA; CDR2 reads FQGNSA. This CDR3 has 15 amino acids. The ends were cut back, 5 bases at V and 8 bases at J, with 22 bases in the middle. CDR3 sequence reads: CASSPGGAGGGQQYF. Written as DNA, the CDR3 is TGTGCCAGCAGCCCGGGGGGGGCAGGGGGAGGACAGCAGTACTTC.

The V gene is TRBV9, the J gene TRBJ2-3, with D possibly matching TRBD1 (6 bases). V was pared by 4 bases and J by 8 bases, with 17 bases between. The germline V gene has CDR1 SGDLS and CDR2 YYNGEE. The CDR3 sequence is 14 residues long. The CDR3 region is CASSPRTDLVTQYF. The CDR3 DNA reads TGTGCCAGCAGCCCCCGGACAGATCTTGTTACGCAGTATTTT.

The chain has TRBV28 and TRBJ2-3; D ambiguous. V was trimmed by 5 bases and J by 5 bases, leaving 5 bases between them. The CDR3 is 11 residues long. In germline, CDR1 is MDHEN, CDR2 SYDVKM. CDR3 sequence (DNA): TGTGCCAGCAGTCTCCGAGATACGCAGTATTTT. This encodes CASSLRDTQYF. Together with reference TRBV28 and TRBJ2-3, the CDR3 gives the full variable domain: DVKVTQSSRYLVKRTGEKVFLECVQDMDHENMFWYRQDPGLGLRLIYFSYDVKMKEKGDIPEGYSVSREKKERFSLILESASTNQTSMYLCASSLRDTQYFGPGTRLTVL.